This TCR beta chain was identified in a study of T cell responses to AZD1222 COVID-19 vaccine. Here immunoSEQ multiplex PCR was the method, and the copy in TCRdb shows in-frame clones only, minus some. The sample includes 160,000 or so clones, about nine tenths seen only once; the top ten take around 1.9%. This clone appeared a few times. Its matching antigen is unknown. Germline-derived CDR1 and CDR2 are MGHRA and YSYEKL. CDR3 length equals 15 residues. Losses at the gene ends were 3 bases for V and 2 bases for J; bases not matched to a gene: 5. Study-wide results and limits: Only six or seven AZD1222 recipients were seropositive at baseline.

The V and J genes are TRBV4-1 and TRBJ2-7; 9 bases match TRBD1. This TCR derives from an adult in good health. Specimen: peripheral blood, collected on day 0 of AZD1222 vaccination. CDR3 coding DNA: TGCGCCAGCAGCCACGGGGGACAGGGACCCTACGAGCAGTACTTC. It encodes CASSHGGQGPYEQYF.